The present TCR beta chain was sequenced within a study of cytomegalovirus exposure and HLA in healthy donors. PCR was performed using 60 Vbeta and 13 Jbeta primers. Only in-frame clones appear in the TCRdb table, and some are missing; sequencing was by immunoSEQ multiplex PCR. The table includes more than 80,000 clones, 70% to 75% detected once. Points from the study as a whole: A reported reduction in N-insertions relative to the approximately 670-donor mean was seen in an Asian-associated ancestry cluster in a later analysis. The authors enumerated around 150 TCR beta chains as linked to cytomegalovirus.

Trimming shortened V by 4 bases and J by 6 bases, and 7 bases separated the two germline ends. The V gene's germline CDR1 is SGHAT and CDR2 FQNNGV. CDR3 length: 11 amino acids. On this clone itself: The antigen remains unidentified.

V and J are TRBV11-2 and TRBJ2-7; D gene uncertain. This TCR was sampled from a man aged 60 to 69 in good health and CMV-seronegative. Specimen: PBMCs. The CDR3 sequence is CASSSKREQYF. The CDR3 region has the DNA TGTGCCAGCAGCTCCAAGCGCGAGCAGTACTTC.